This T cell receptor (beta chain) was obtained from a study of blood T cell repertoires in COVID-19. Whole-study context: Acute and convalescent COVID-19 samples came from the United States, Italy and Spain. T cells, B-cell-depleted T cells, or PBMCs supplied cDNA or gDNA.

The CDR3 is 15 residues long. The germline CDR1 and CDR2 sequences are MNHEY and SVGEGT. V dropped 4 bases and J dropped 5 bases, with 16 bases sitting between them. Original handling: Researchers report that nucleated cell counts were estimated from reference gene primer amplification. Here immunoSEQ multiplex PCR was the method, and the copy in TCRdb shows in-frame clones only, minus some. V and J calls and clone size come straight from that table; D and trimming were deduced from the DNA. The sample records 60,000 to 75,000 clones, more than 75% being singletons. This sequence joins TRBV6-2 or TRBV6-3 and TRBJ2-3; D may be TRBD1 (6 bases). The sequencing input was peripheral blood. The TCR originated in a man in his fifties or sixties with active COVID-19. The CDR3 DNA sequence: TGTGCCAGCAGTTTCCGTAACCCCAGGGGAGATACGCAGTATTTT. Translated, it gives CASSFRNPRGDTQYF.